Presented here are 18 T cell receptor beta chains from one specimen sequenced in a study of blood T cells in healthy people across ages. A J-beta primer mix and a sample-barcoded 5' primer were used in a second PCR of roughly 6 to 11 cycles. TCRdb processed the 5' RACE reads anew with MiXCR; each CDR3 protein has one entry. This table holds about 1,000,000 distinct CDR3 sequences, more than 40% found once. The sequenced sample consisted of blood. The receptors were sampled from a woman aged 55-69 years in good health.

This clonotype was seen once. This chain uses TRBV20-1 with TRBJ1-1; 10 bases align to TRBD1. After removal of 7 bases from V and 5 bases from J, the junction contained 7 bases not matched to a gene. The CDR3 sequence is 13 residues long. CDR1 DFQATT and CDR2 SNEGSKA come from the germline V gene (reference sequence). CDR3 DNA sequence: TGCAGTGGAAGACAGGGGGCCGTAACTGAAGCTTTCTTT. It translates to CSGRQGAVTEAFF.

This clonotype was recorded a few times. V gene TRBV20-1 combines with J gene TRBJ1-2, with D hard to call. Looked up from germline, CDR1 is DFQATT and CDR2 is SNEGSKA (reference sequence). V was pared by 5 bases and J by 2 bases, with 9 bases between. This CDR3 contains 12 residues. CDR3 sequence: CSAEGLNYGYTF. CDR3 bases: TGCAGTGCTGAAGGTCTAAACTATGGCTACACCTTC.

This clonotype was counted a few times. This rearrangement joins TRBV27 to TRBJ2-5, with D uncertain. CDR3 size: 13 residues. From germline, CDR1 is MNHEY and CDR2 SMNVEV (reference sequence). V lost 6 bases and J lost 5, with 13 bases in between. Written as DNA, the CDR3 is TGTGCCAGCAGAACCAGAGGCCGGGAGACCCAGTACTTC. Translation: CASRTRGRETQYF.

This clonotype has ten or more counts. The chain recombines TRBV25-1 with TRBJ2-5; D possibly corresponds to TRBD1 (6 bases). The CDR3 contains 15 residues. Germline CDR1 and CDR2: MGHDK and SYGVNS. The germline V and J ends were trimmed by 1 base and 3 bases, with 12 bases remaining between them. CDR3 DNA: TGTGCCAGCAGTGAATCTACAGGGAAGGAAGAGACCCAGTACTTC. Residues: CASSESTGKEETQYF.

This clonotype has just a few counts. The V call is TRBV5-1, the J call TRBJ2-7; a weak D match, TRBD2 (6 bases). The germline V gene encodes CDR1 SGHRS and CDR2 YFSETQ. Trimming removed 3 bases from V and 6 bases from J, with 16 bases in between. This CDR3 region has 14 residues. Written as DNA, the CDR3 is TGCGCCAGCAGCTCGGGACTTTCCCCCTCCGAGCAGTACTTC. The encoded protein is CASSSGLSPSEQYF. The variable domain in full, completed from reference TRBV5-1 and TRBJ2-7, reads KAGVTQTPRYLIKTRGQQVTLSCSPISGHRSVSWYQQTPGQGLQFLFEYFSETQRNKGNFPGRFSGRQFSNSRSEMNVSTLELGDSALYLCASSSGLSPSEQYFGPGTRLTVT.

A remark on this clonotype: One base away lies a much larger clone, so this may be a sequencing read error. The rearrangement uses TRBV29-1 and TRBJ2-7; D unclear. The CDR3 length is 12 residues. CDR1 and CDR2 from the germline V gene are SQVTM and ANQGSEA. Between the trimmed V and J ends, which lost 1 base and 2 bases, there was a span of 6 bases. The CDR3 nucleotides read TGCAGCGTTGAAGGGGCCACCTACGAGCAGTACTTC. Its protein is CSVEGATYEQYF.

As to this clonotype: A read error may produce the germline difference seen at one junction end. The chain combines TRBV15 with TRBJ2-7, with D perhaps TRBD1 (6 bases). The CDR3 totals 11 residues. Germline V gene lookup returns CDR1 LNHNV and CDR2 YYDKDF (reference sequence). CDR3 residues: CTTSTGNEQYF. In DNA form, the CDR3 reads TGTACCACCAGCACAGGGAATGAGCAGTACTTC.

The V gene is TRBV29-1, the J gene TRBJ2-1; possibly TRBD2 for D (5 bases). Germline V gene lookup returns CDR1 SQVTM and CDR2 ANQGSEA. The CDR3 is made up of 14 amino acids. V gave up 1 base and J gave up 4 bases, with 11 bases separating them. The CDR3 spells CSVEGGLLYNEQFF. CDR3 DNA sequence: TGCAGCGTTGAAGGAGGGCTTTTATACAATGAGCAGTTCTTC.

The chain links TRBV27 to TRBJ2-1, with 8 bases aligning to TRBD2. The CDR3 runs to 14 residues. V trimming: 5 bases; J trimming: 6 bases; junction bases outside the gene matches: 6. The germline V gene encodes CDR1 MNHEY and CDR2 SMNVEV (reference sequence). CDR3 amino acids: CASSPGLGVNEQFF. The CDR3, as DNA: TGTGCCAGCAGTCCGGGACTAGGCGTCAATGAGCAGTTCTTC.

This clonotype occurred a few times. The V call is TRBV9, the J call TRBJ2-7; D is unresolved. This CDR3 comprises 13 residues. Germline CDR1 and CDR2: SGDLS and YYNGEE. The V end lost 0 bases, the J end lost 8 bases, and 12 bases lay between the germline ends. CDR3 region: CASSVGTTSQQYF. For the CDR3, the DNA is TGTGCCAGCAGCGTAGGAACTACTTCTCAGCAGTACTTC.

This chain links TRBV7-9 with TRBJ2-7; possibly TRBD2 for D (5 bases). The CDR3 spans 14 residues. Trimming removed 7 bases from V and 2 bases from J, with 15 bases in between. Germline V gives CDR1 SEHNR, CDR2 FQNEAQ (reference sequence). The CDR3 DNA reads TGTGCCAGCACGAAATGGGAGAGGGCCTACGAGCAGTACTTC. Translating it yields CASTKWERAYEQYF.

The V and J genes are TRBV6-5 and TRBJ2-1; perhaps TRBD2 as D (5 bases). Germline CDR1 reads MNHEY; CDR2 reads SVGAGI. The CDR3 has 15 amino acids. V lost 6 bases and J lost 0, with 12 bases in between. The CDR3 DNA follows: TGTGCCAGCAGGATTGGTGGGAGCTCCTACAATGAGCAGTTCTTC. Its protein product is CASRIGGSSYNEQFF.

This clonotype was seen only a few times. This chain uses TRBV7-9 with TRBJ1-5; 8 bases map to TRBD1. J gave up 0 bases and V 5 bases, and 6 bases lay outside the gene matches. CDR3 length: 16 amino acids. Germline V CDR1 and CDR2: SEHNR, FQNEAQ (reference sequence). The CDR3 region is CASSQAGGRSNQPQHF. The CDR3 DNA is TGTGCCAGCAGCCAGGCAGGGGGCCGTAGCAATCAGCCCCAGCATTTT.

This clonotype was seen a handful of times. The V and J genes are TRBV14 and TRBJ2-7; D perhaps matches TRBD2 (6 bases). Germline CDR1 SGHDN, CDR2 FVKESK. Trimming took 4 bases from V and 0 from J, leaving 16 bases between them. CDR3 length equals 16 residues. The CDR3 bases are TGTGCCAGCAGCCTACGAGCCGGGAGCGGCTCCTACGAGCAGTACTTC. Translated, it gives CASSLRAGSGSYEQYF.

This clonotype was seen many times. This rearrangement joins TRBV27 to TRBJ2-7; 9 bases align to TRBD1. V gave up 7 bases and J gave up 3 bases; unmatched junction bases: 7. Germline CDR1 reads MNHEY; CDR2 reads SMNVEV (reference sequence). The CDR3 totals 14 residues. CDR3 loop: CASKRTGDSYEQYF. DNA of the CDR3: TGTGCCAGCAAGCGGACAGGGGATAGCTACGAGCAGTACTTC.

The CDR3 loop is CASSLSRGTRDTQYF. The DNA for the CDR3 is TGTGCCAGCAGTTTATCCCGGGGCACGCGAGATACGCAGTATTTT. The chain joins TRBV27 to TRBJ2-3, with D perhaps matching TRBD1 or TRBD2 (5 bases each). This CDR3 region has 15 residues. Germline lookup yields CDR1 MNHEY and CDR2 SMNVEV (reference sequence). V lost 0 bases and J 5 bases, leaving 12 bases between the germline ends.

This clonotype was detected only a few times. The chain links TRBV9 to TRBJ2-1, with 14 bases lining up with TRBD2. After removal of 4 bases from V and 0 bases from J, the junction contained 6 bases not matched to a gene. There are 18 residues in the CDR3. From germline, CDR1 is SGDLS and CDR2 YYNGEE. The CDR3 sequence: CASSSRLAGGSSYNEQFF. The DNA for the CDR3 is TGTGCCAGCAGCTCCCGACTAGCGGGGGGGAGCTCCTACAATGAGCAGTTCTTC.

The CDR3 DNA reads TGTGCCAGCAGTCCAGGACAGCCGGGGGGCTACACCTTC. Translating gives CASSPGQPGGYTF. This rearrangement joins TRBV12-3 or TRBV12-4 to TRBJ1-2, with D possibly matching TRBD1 (6 bases). CDR3 size: 13 residues. Trimming pared 5 bases from V and 8 bases from J, leaving 15 bases between.